This TCR beta chain was found in a study of OX40 agonist ivuxolimab in advanced cancers. Study-level information: All patients had ivuxolimab intravenously every 2 weeks at 0.01 to 10 mg/kg. A male proportion of 82.7% was recorded, with mean age roughly 60 years and range roughly 23 to 79. Findings and limits, study-wide: Average numbers of expanded clones were greater in CD8+ T cells than in CD4+. At doses 0.1 to 3.0 mg/kg, CD4+ and CD8+ clones expanded.

Sequencing was performed with immunoSEQ multiplex PCR; in TCRdb, only in-frame clones are kept and a portion is missing. Here the sample spans about 87,000 clones, approximately 87% being singletons. Comments on this clone: Its antigen is still unknown.

Germline V CDR1 and CDR2: ENHRY, SYGVKD. Trimming removed 7 bases at V and 1 base at J, with 15 bases between. The CDR3 is 15 residues long. The rearrangement uses TRBV10-3 and TRBJ2-3; the D gene is possibly TRBD2 (5 bases). Here the sequenced sample was CD4+ or CD8+ T cells sorted from blood, taken in a trial of the OX40 agonist ivuxolimab. The clonotype was recovered from an adult with an advanced solid tumor such as melanoma, head and neck, liver or kidney cancer. In DNA form, the CDR3 reads TGTGCCATCATCGCAGGCGCGGGTGGCACAGATACGCAGTATTTT. Encoded protein: CAIIAGAGGTDTQYF.